A selection of T cell receptor delta chains follows, all from one sample in a study of Vδ1+ human thymocytes. TCRdb re-processed the multiplex PCR reads via CATT. Of about 25,000 delta-chain clones in the sample, around 7.4% were seen once. Sequencing used Vdelta1+ gamma-delta thymocytes from the thymus. The receptors derive from a girl under three years old who had congenital heart surgery. CDR3s include the opening cysteine and the closing phenylalanine or tryptophan. The D gene is left open where the match is weak. Size is omitted from some rows. Given values are once, few, many or a class for expanded clones.

TRDV1	TRDJ1	17	TRDD3	NA	TGTGCTCTTGGGGGGCCATTCTTACTGGGGGATACGCTAAAACTCATCTTT	CALGGPFLLGDTLKLIF
TRDV1	TRDJ1	18	NA	NA	TGTGCTCTTGGGGAACCCATTCCTCAGGATGATTGTACCGATAAACTCATCTTT	CALGEPIPQDDCTDKLIF
TRDV1	TRDJ1	19	TRDD3	NA	TGTGCTCTTGGGGAATTCCCCCCTTTACTGGGGGCTTACACCGATAAACTCATCTTT	CALGEFPPLLGAYTDKLIF
TRDV1	TRDJ1	17	NA	few	TGTGCTCTTGGGGAACTTCTTTCGGGTACTGACACCGATAAACTAATCTTT	CALGELLSGTDTDKLIF
TRDV1	TRDJ1	20	TRDD3	few	TGTGCTCTTGGGGAATCATTCGGACTGGGGATTGCATCGTACACCGATAAACTCATCTTT	CALGESFGLGIASYTDKLIF
TRDV1	TRDJ1	20	TRDD3	NA	TGTGCTCTTGGGGATCGGCTTTCCTCCGACTGGGGGATACGTACCGATAAACTCATCTTT	CALGDRLSSDWGIRTDKLIF
TRDV1	TRDJ1	22	NA	few	TGTGCTCTTGGGGACCCATACGGTAAACAACCAGAAACGATATTTAACACCGATAAACTCATCTTT	CALGDPYGKQPETIFNTDKLIF
TRDV2	TRDJ1	17	TRDD3	medium-sized	TGTGCCTGTGACACCGCGAGGGGGATACGCGAGGCCGATAAACTCATCTTT	CACDTARGIREADKLIF
TRDV3	TRDJ1	11	NA	few	TGCGCCTTCCCGGCTACCGATAAACTCATCTTT	CAFPATDKLIF
TRDV1	TRDJ1	15	NA	medium-sized	TGTGCTCTTGGGTTAATTCATCCACCCGACTATAAACTCATCTTT	CALGLIHPPDYKLIF
TRDV1	TRDJ1	17	TRDD3	few	TGTGCTCTTGGGGAACGAGAATGGGGGATTGAAAAGGATAAACTCATCTTT	CALGEREWGIEKDKLIF
TRDV1	TRDJ1	20	TRDD3	NA	TGTGCTCTTGGGGAGCCCCGACTGGGGGAGAAAACGACGTACACCGATAAACTCATCTTT	CALGEPRLGEKTTYTDKLIF
TRDV1	TRDJ1	19	TRDD3	few	TGTGCTCTTGGGGGCCTCTCAAGTGGAGGGGGATCGTACACCGATAAACTCATCTTT	CALGGLSSGGGSYTDKLIF
TRDV1	TRDJ1	21	TRDD3	NA	TGTGCTCTTGGGGAAAATCCCTACTATGCCCTAACGTCACAGGGGGATTTACGGCTCATCTTT	CALGENPYYALTSQGDLRLIF
TRDV1	TRDJ1	18	NA	few	TGTGCTCTTGGTAAGGGCCCACGCTTATTTACGTACACCGATAAACTCATCTTT	CALGKGPRLFTYTDKLIF
TRDV1	TRDJ1	19	TRDD2	NA	TGTGCTCTTGGGGAATGTCCTTCCTGCATCGCCGAAGACACCGATAAACTCATCTTT	CALGECPSCIAEDTDKLIF
TRDV1	TRDJ1	21	TRDD3	NA	TGTGCTCTTGGGGAATATTCCTCGTACTGGGGGATAGGAAGCGACACCGATAAACTCATCTTT	CALGEYSSYWGIGSDTDKLIF